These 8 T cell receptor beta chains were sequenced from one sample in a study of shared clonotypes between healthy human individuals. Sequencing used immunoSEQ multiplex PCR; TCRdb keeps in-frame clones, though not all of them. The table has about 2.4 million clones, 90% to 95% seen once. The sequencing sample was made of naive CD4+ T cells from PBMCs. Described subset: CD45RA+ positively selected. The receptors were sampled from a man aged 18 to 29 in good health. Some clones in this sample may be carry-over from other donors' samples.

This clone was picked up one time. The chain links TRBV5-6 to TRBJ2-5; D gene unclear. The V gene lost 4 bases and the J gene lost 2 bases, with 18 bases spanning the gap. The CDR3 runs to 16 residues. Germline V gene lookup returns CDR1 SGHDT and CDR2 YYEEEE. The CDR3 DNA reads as TGTGCCAGCAGCATCCTCCCCTTGGCGGCTCAAGAGACCCAGTACTTC. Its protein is CASSILPLAAQETQYF.

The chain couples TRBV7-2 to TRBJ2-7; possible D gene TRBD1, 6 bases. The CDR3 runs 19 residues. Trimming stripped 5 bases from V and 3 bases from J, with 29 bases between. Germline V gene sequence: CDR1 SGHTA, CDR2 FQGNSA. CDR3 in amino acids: CASSVRVGSRARGHYEQYF. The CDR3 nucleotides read TGTGCCAGCAGCGTTAGGGTAGGTTCTCGGGCCAGGGGACACTACGAGCAGTACTTC.

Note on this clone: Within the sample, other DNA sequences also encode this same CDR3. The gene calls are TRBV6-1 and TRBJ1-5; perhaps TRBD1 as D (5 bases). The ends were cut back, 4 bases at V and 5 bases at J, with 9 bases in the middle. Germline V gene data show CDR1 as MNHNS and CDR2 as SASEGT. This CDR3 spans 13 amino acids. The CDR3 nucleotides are TGTGCCAGCAGTGCCGACAGAGATCAGCCCCAGCATTTT. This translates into CASSADRDQPQHF.

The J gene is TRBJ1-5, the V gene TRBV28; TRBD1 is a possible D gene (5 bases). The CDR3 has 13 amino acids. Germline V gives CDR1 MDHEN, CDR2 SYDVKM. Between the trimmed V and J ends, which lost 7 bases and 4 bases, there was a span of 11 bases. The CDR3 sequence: CASISEGNQPQHF. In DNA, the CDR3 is TGTGCCAGCATCTCGGAGGGGAATCAGCCCCAGCATTTT.

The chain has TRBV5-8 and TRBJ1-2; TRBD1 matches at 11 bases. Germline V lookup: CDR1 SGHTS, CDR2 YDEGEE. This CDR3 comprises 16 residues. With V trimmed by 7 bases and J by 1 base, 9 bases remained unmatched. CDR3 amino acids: CASSGQGASRNYGYTF. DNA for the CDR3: TGTGCCAGCTCCGGACAGGGGGCGTCCCGTAACTATGGCTACACCTTC.

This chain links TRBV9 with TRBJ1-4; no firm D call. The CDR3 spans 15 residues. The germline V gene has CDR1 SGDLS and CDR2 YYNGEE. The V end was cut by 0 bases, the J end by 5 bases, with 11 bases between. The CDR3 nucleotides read TGTGCCAGCAGCGTAGGTCAGCTTCTAAATGAAAAACTGTTTTTT. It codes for CASSVGQLLNEKLFF.

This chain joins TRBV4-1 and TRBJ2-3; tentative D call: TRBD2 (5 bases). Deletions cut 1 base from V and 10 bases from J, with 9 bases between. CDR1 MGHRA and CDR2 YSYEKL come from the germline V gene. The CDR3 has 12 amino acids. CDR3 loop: CASSQANGAQYF. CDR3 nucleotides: TGCGCCAGCAGCCAAGCTAACGGGGCGCAGTATTTT.

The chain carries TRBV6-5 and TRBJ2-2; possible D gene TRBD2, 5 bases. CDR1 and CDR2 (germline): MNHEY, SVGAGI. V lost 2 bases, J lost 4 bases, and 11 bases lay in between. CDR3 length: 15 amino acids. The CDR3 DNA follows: TGTGCCAGCAGTTACCGGAGGCGATCCACCGGGGAGCTGTTTTTT. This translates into CASSYRRRSTGELFF.